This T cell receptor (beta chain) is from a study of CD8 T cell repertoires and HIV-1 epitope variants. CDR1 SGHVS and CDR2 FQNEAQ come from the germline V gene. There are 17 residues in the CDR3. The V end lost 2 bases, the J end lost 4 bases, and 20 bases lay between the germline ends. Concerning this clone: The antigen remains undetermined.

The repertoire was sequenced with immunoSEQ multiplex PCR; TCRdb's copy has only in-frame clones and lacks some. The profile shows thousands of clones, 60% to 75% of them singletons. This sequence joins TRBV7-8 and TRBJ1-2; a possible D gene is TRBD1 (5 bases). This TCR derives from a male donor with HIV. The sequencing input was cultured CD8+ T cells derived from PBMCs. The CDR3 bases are TGTGCCAGCAGCTTAAACCGGCCCGGGGCGGGCAGCTATGGCTACACCTTC. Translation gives CASSLNRPGAGSYGYTF.